This entry lists 20 T cell receptor beta chains sequenced from one sample in a study of T-cell memory formation after mild COVID-19. TCRdb analysed the 5' RACE reads with MiXCR anew, one entry per CDR3 protein. In the table there are 550,000 to 700,000 distinct CDR3 sequences, roughly 18% of which are singletons. The sequencing sample was made of PBMCs or a T cell subset sorted from them (not recorded which). These receptors were taken from an adult woman who had mild COVID-19 (a few samples of this study predate the infection). Cell type and time point are not known.

This sequence joins TRBV29-1 and TRBJ1-1, with D unclear. This CDR3 comprises 12 residues. Between the trimmed V and J ends, which lost 2 bases and 11 bases, there was a span of 15 bases. The V gene's germline CDR1 is SQVTM and CDR2 ANQGSEA. CDR3 amino acids: CSVEIQSLAAFF. The CDR3 DNA follows: TGCAGCGTTGAAATACAAAGCTTAGCGGCTTTCTTT.

The J gene is TRBJ2-5, the V gene TRBV24-1; TRBD1 matches at 8 bases. The V gene end was trimmed by 0 bases and the J gene end by 4 bases; junction bases not matched to a gene: 6. The CDR3 loop spans 16 amino acids. Germline CDR1 and CDR2: KGHDR and SFDVKD. The CDR3 sequence: CATSDLGQGNGETQYF. For the CDR3, the DNA is TGTGCCACCAGTGATTTGGGACAGGGTAACGGAGAGACCCAGTACTTC.

This clonotype was counted a few times. The chain employs TRBV6-5 and TRBJ2-3; D possibly corresponds to TRBD2 (6 bases). The CDR3 sequence is 16 residues long. V lost 9 bases to trimming and J lost 0 bases, with 19 bases between them. CDR1 is MNHEY, CDR2 SVGAGI, per germline. The CDR3 region is CASSPWGVRSTDTQYF. The CDR3 coding sequence is TGTGCCAGTTCCCCATGGGGGGTTCGGAGCACAGATACGCAGTATTTT.

The chain links TRBV7-8 to TRBJ2-7, with D tentatively TRBD1 or TRBD2 (5 bases each). V gave up 1 base and J gave up 0 bases, with 13 bases separating them. The CDR3 is made up of 16 amino acids. Germline V CDR1 and CDR2: SGHVS, FQNEAQ. The CDR3 reads CASSLGNRDGSYEQYF. The CDR3 DNA reads TGTGCCAGCAGCTTAGGTAACCGGGACGGCTCCTACGAGCAGTACTTC.

This clonotype was seen ten or more times. The V and J genes are TRBV25-1 and TRBJ2-3, with a tentative D call TRBD2 (6 bases). V lost 1 base and J 0 bases, leaving 11 bases between the germline ends. CDR3 size: 16 residues. Germline-derived CDR1 and CDR2 are MGHDK and SYGVNS. CDR3: CASSEWAGFSTDTQYF. CDR3 nucleotide sequence: TGTGCCAGCAGTGAATGGGCGGGATTTAGCACAGATACGCAGTATTTT. The complete variable domain, with remaining parts taken from reference TRBV25-1 and TRBJ2-3, reads EADIYQTPRYLVIGTGKKITLECSQTMGHDKMYWYQQDPGMELHLIHYSYGVNSTEKGDLSSESTVSRIRTEHFPLTLESARPSHTSQYLCASSEWAGFSTDTQYFGPGTRLTVL.

The chain couples TRBV6-6 to TRBJ2-2; D is tentatively TRBD1 or TRBD2 (5 bases each). The V end lost 11 bases, the J end lost 3 bases, and 13 bases lay between the germline ends. CDR1 and CDR2 from the germline V gene are MNHNY and SVGAGI (reference sequence). The CDR3 is 13 residues long. CDR3 coding DNA: TGTGCCTGCCGGGGCAGAGACACCGGGGAGCTGTTTTTT. As protein: CACRGRDTGELFF.

The genes are TRBV18 and TRBJ2-5; D gene unclear. V dropped 1 base and J dropped 5 bases, with 8 bases sitting between them. Germline V gene data show CDR1 as KGHSH and CDR2 as LQKENI. This CDR3 is built from 13 residues. In nucleotides, the CDR3 is TGTGCCAGCTCACCACAGGGTGTGGAGACCCAGTACTTC. Protein: CASSPQGVETQYF. Variable domain in full (rest from reference TRBV18 and TRBJ2-5): NAGVMQNPRHLVRRRGQEARLRCSPMKGHSHVYWYRQLPEEGLKFMVYLQKENIIDESGMPKERFSAEFPKEGPSILRIQQVVRGDSAAYFCASSPQGVETQYFGPGTRLLVL.

This clonotype was detected only a few times. V usage is TRBV5-1 and J usage is TRBJ2-2; no reliable D call. V was pared by 0 bases and J by 4 bases, with 10 bases between. This CDR3 spans 15 amino acids. Germline loops: CDR1 SGHRS, CDR2 YFSETQ. CDR3 coding DNA: TGCGCCAGCAGCTTGGAGGCGCCGGGCACCGGGGAGCTGTTTTTT. The encoded protein is CASSLEAPGTGELFF.

This clonotype was counted only a few times. The chain carries TRBV12-3 or TRBV12-4 and TRBJ2-3; TRBD1 might be the D (6 bases). Deletions cut 6 bases from V and 2 bases from J, with 15 bases between. CDR3 length: 15 amino acids. Written as DNA, the CDR3 is TGTGCCAGCAGAAGAACCCGGGACATCACAGATACGCAGTATTTT. Encoded protein: CASRRTRDITDTQYF.

V and J are TRBV6-5 and TRBJ2-1; 7 positions agree with TRBD2. The trim removed 2 bases at V and 9 bases at J, leaving 4 bases unmatched. Germline V gene sequence: CDR1 MNHEY, CDR2 SVGAGI. The CDR3 totals 13 residues. The CDR3 coding sequence is TGTGCCAGCAGTTACGGACTAGTGCTTGAGCAGTTCTTC. Encoded protein: CASSYGLVLEQFF.

With respect to this clonotype: The CDR3 carries no conserved terminal phenylalanine or tryptophan, so it likely arises from a read error. Because the CDR3's place on the DNA is in doubt, the DNA is left out and the CDR3 is given as listed by TCRdb. The J gene is TRBJ1-6, the V gene TRBV24-1. The CDR3 spans 10 residues, counting both ends. CDR1 KGHDR and CDR2 SFDVKD come from the germline V gene. The CDR3 protein is CATSDLQGVA.

This chain joins TRBV27 and TRBJ2-1; 10 bases map to TRBD2. Germline lookup yields CDR1 MNHEY and CDR2 SMNVEV (reference sequence). V dropped 3 bases and J dropped 8; count of bases not matched to a gene: 4. The CDR3 is 14 residues long. CDR3 protein: CASSFSGRFDEQFF. The CDR3 DNA reads TGTGCCAGCAGTTTTAGCGGGAGGTTTGATGAGCAGTTCTTC.

The genes are TRBV7-9 and TRBJ2-2; no firm D call. V was clipped by 1 base and J by 5 bases, with 11 bases between them. Per the germline V gene, CDR1 is SEHNR and CDR2 is FQNEAQ (reference sequence). CDR3 length: 15 residues. This CDR3 is CASSLVAGSTGELFF. CDR3 DNA: TGTGCCAGCAGCTTAGTGGCAGGATCAACCGGGGAGCTGTTTTTT.

The chain carries TRBV2 and TRBJ1-5; the D gene is possibly TRBD1 (5 bases). The V and J ends lost 2 bases and 7 bases respectively, with 9 bases between them. From germline, CDR1 is SNHLY and CDR2 FYNNEI. The CDR3 has 13 residues. The chain's CDR3 is CASSEYRTQPQHF. As DNA, the CDR3 is TGTGCCAGCAGTGAATACAGGACCCAGCCCCAGCATTTT.

V is TRBV7-3 and J is TRBJ2-3, with TRBD2 matching 7 bases. CDR3 size: 15 residues. Germline CDR1 and CDR2: SGHTA and FQGTGA. J was trimmed by 5 bases and V by 1 base; bases with no gene match: 6. Here the CDR3 reads CASSLKAGVGDTQYF. The CDR3, as DNA: TGTGCCAGCAGCTTAAAGGCGGGAGTCGGAGATACGCAGTATTTT.

V is TRBV12-3 or TRBV12-4 and J is TRBJ1-6; 9 bases line up with TRBD1. V shed 4 bases and J 0 bases; nucleotides not matched to a gene: 4. This CDR3 is 17 amino acids long. CDR3 coding DNA: TGTGCCAGCAGTTGGACAGGGGTGAGCTCCTATAATTCACCCCTCCACTTT. Its protein product is CASSWTGVSSYNSPLHF.

This sequence joins TRBV27 and TRBJ1-5; D unclear. CDR3 length equals 15 residues. From germline, CDR1 is MNHEY and CDR2 SMNVEV (reference sequence). V lost 7 bases, J lost 1 base, and 14 bases lay in between. This CDR3 reads CASKFSSLSNQPQHF. CDR3 nucleotides: TGTGCCAGCAAGTTTAGCAGTTTAAGCAATCAGCCCCAGCATTTT.

J is TRBJ1-4 and V is TRBV5-1; 8 bases are a match to TRBD1. The CDR3 has 14 residues. J gave up 12 bases and V 0 bases, and 7 bases lay outside the gene matches. Germline V gene data show CDR1 as SGHRS and CDR2 as YFSETQ. CDR3 coding DNA: TGCGCCAGCAGCTTGGAACCAGGGGGCGAACAACTGTTTTTT. Its translation: CASSLEPGGEQLFF.

This clonotype has only a few counts. The chain is built from TRBV1 and TRBJ2-3. TRBV1 is listed as a pseudogene. The CDR3 is made up of 17 amino acids. The CDR3 region is CTSSQDVAAISPDTQYF. CDR3 DNA: TGCACCAGCAGCCAAGATGTGGCAGCTATTAGCCCAGATACGCAGTATTTT.

The genes are TRBV5-1 and TRBJ1-1; D is ambiguous. V was clipped by 0 bases and J by 0 bases, with 9 bases between them. The length of the CDR3 is 15 residues. The germline V gene has CDR1 SGHRS and CDR2 YFSETQ. The DNA for the CDR3 is TGCGCCAGCAGCTTGGGGGATATCATGAACACTGAAGCTTTCTTT. This sequence encodes CASSLGDIMNTEAFF.